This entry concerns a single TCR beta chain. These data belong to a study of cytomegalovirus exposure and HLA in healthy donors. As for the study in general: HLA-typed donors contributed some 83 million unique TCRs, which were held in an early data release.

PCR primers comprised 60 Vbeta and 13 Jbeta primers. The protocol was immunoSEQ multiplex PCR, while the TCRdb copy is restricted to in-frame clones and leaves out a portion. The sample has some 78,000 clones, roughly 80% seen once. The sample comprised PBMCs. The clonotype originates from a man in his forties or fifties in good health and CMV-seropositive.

The CDR3 is CASSFSEETQYF. In nucleotides, the CDR3 is TGTGCCAGCAGCTTTTCGGAGGAGACCCAGTACTTC. The gene calls are TRBV11-2 and TRBJ2-5; no definite D call. The CDR3 covers 12 residues. V dropped 3 bases and J dropped 5 bases, with 7 bases sitting between them. Germline V lookup: CDR1 SGHAT, CDR2 FQNNGV.